Presented here are 8 T cell receptor beta chains from one specimen sequenced in a study of cytomegalovirus exposure and HLA in healthy donors (dated by TCRdb to 2017 to 2019). Library preparation employed the immunoSEQ multiplex PCR assay. For the multiplex PCR, a mixture combining 60 forward primers for TCR Vbeta segments and 13 reverse primers for TCR Jbeta segments was used. TCRdb took over this immuneACCESS table, retaining in-frame rearrangements with V and J assigned. Such tables are incomplete; in checked studies, under half of the missing clones stem from an unresolved V gene, and the remainder is unexplained. This sample gives around 230,000 clones in total; approximately 78% of them show up just once. Less than 0.6% of the sample comes from the top ten. Sequencing input: PBMCs. Receptors originate from a boy younger than 18 in good health and CMV-seronegative.

The genes are TRBV13 and TRBJ2-7; 9 bases match TRBD1. Germline V gene data show CDR1 as PRHDT and CDR2 as FYEKMQ (reference sequence). The CDR3 contains 14 residues. V lost 4 bases and J lost 5; bases outside the gene matches: 6. DNA for the CDR3: TGTGCCAGCAGCTCAGGACAGGGGTTCGACGAGCAGTACTTC. It translates to CASSSGQGFDEQYF. The full variable domain, completed using reference TRBV13 and TRBJ2-7, is AAGVIQSPRHLIKEKRETATLKCYPIPRHDTVYWYQQGPGQDPQFLISFYEKMQSDKGSIPDRFSAQQFSDYHSELNMSSLELGDSALYFCASSSGQGFDEQYFGPGTRLTVT.

V gene TRBV11-2 combines with J gene TRBJ2-1; 8 bases agree with TRBD2. CDR1 SGHAT and CDR2 FQNNGV come from the germline V gene. V dropped 4 bases and J dropped 3; count of bases not matched to a gene: 14. This CDR3 contains 18 residues. This chain's CDR3 is CASSWGTPLRGDYNEQFF. Written as DNA, the CDR3 is TGTGCCAGCAGCTGGGGTACCCCCCTGCGGGGGGACTACAATGAGCAGTTCTTC.

The chain is built from TRBV7-8 and TRBJ2-1; D is perhaps TRBD2 (6 bases). The CDR3 is 16 residues long. Looked up from germline, CDR1 is SGHVS and CDR2 is FQNEAQ. Deletions cut 6 bases from V and 8 bases from J, with 23 bases between. CDR3 bases: TGTGCCAGCAGGGAAGACACTAGCCCGAGAGTTCATGAGCAGTTCTTC. As protein: CASREDTSPRVHEQFF.

J is TRBJ2-7 and V is TRBV4-2; a possible D gene is TRBD1 (5 bases). V shed 1 base and J shed 2 bases, with 9 bases lying between them. Germline V CDR1 and CDR2: LGHNA, YNFKEQ. This CDR3 is 14 amino acids long. CDR3 sequence (DNA): TGTGCCAGCAGCCAAGGGACACCCCCCTACGAGCAGTACTTC. Translation gives CASSQGTPPYEQYF.

In its sample, this clone was seen once. The genes are TRBV4-1 and TRBJ1-2; TRBD1 matches at 8 bases. CDR3 size: 15 residues. Per the germline V gene, CDR1 is MGHRA and CDR2 is YSYEKL. Germline trimming cut 4 bases from V and 1 base from J; bases unmatched to any gene: 5. This CDR3 is CASSPWDRSNYGYTF. CDR3 nucleotide sequence: TGCGCCAGCAGCCCCTGGGACAGGAGTAACTATGGCTACACCTTC.

As DNA, the CDR3 is TGTGCCAGTAGTGCGGCGGGAGGGGGACAGACCTACGAGCAGTACTTC. This gives the protein CASSAAGGGQTYEQYF. The rearrangement links TRBV19 to TRBJ2-7, with 9 bases that match TRBD2. The CDR3 sequence is 16 residues long. The germline CDR1 and CDR2 sequences are LNHDA and SQIVND (reference sequence). V lost 5 bases, J lost 2 bases, and 10 bases stayed unmatched.

The CDR3 loop reads CASSYSGQTNSGYTF. DNA for the CDR3: TGTGCCAGCAGTTACTCGGGGCAGACGAACAGTGGCTACACCTTC. The V and J genes are TRBV6-5 and TRBJ1-2; D perhaps matches TRBD1 (5 bases). Trimming left V 0 bases short and J 7 bases short, with 15 bases between. The CDR3 is 15 amino acids. Germline V gene sequence: CDR1 MNHEY, CDR2 SVGAGI.

The genes are TRBV11-3 and TRBJ2-5, with a tentative D call TRBD2 (5 bases). Germline V lookup: CDR1 SGHNT, CDR2 YENEEA. The length of the CDR3 is 14 residues. V was trimmed by 1 base and J by 4 bases, leaving 10 bases between them. CDR3 loop: CASSLARELETQYF. The CDR3, as DNA: TGTGCCAGCAGCTTAGCGAGGGAATTAGAGACCCAGTACTTC.